This T cell receptor (beta chain) derives from a study of T cells in Graves' hyperthyroidism and ophthalmopathy. The table lists this clonotype with many counts. J was trimmed by 2 bases and V by 7 bases; bases with no gene match: 11. Germline assignment: CDR1 SGHTA and CDR2 FQGNSA. This CDR3 comprises 15 residues. Patients aged 18 to 65 had newly diagnosed hyperthyroidism lasting under 2 months. TCR beta CDR3 regions were amplified from RNA transcripts. A set of HTBI primers served as the primers for a first-round RT-PCR of the TCR CDR3. A single record per CDR3 protein comes from TCRdb applying MiXCR to the multiplex PCR reads. Of around 430,000 distinct CDR3 sequences in the sample, under 15% were seen once.

The clonotype comes from a woman aged 25 to 39 with Graves' hyperthyroidism. The specimen sequenced was blood. The gene calls are TRBV7-2 and TRBJ2-7, with 7 nucleotides matching TRBD2. CDR3 sequence reads: CASTAGGGIPYEQYF. Written as DNA, the CDR3 is TGTGCCAGCACCGCTGGGGGGGGGATCCCCTACGAGCAGTACTTC.